The 26 T cell receptor beta chains reported below all come from one sample, sequenced in a study of T cells in Graves' hyperthyroidism and ophthalmopathy. There were TCR beta CDR3 regions amplified from RNA transcripts. The TCR CDR3 was amplified in a first-round RT-PCR using the HTBI primer set. Via MiXCR, TCRdb re-called the multiplex PCR reads, giving one row per CDR3 protein. The sample holds hundreds of thousands of distinct CDR3 sequences, just under 20% seen once. The sequenced material came from blood. These receptors all come from a man in his forties or fifties with Graves' ophthalmopathy.

Many counts were recorded for this clonotype. J is TRBJ2-3 and V is TRBV3-1; 9 bases align to TRBD2. V lost 1 base and J lost 8; bases outside the gene matches: 4. Germline CDR1 LGHDT, CDR2 YNNKEL (reference sequence). The CDR3 length is 14 residues. CDR3 sequence reads: CASSQASGTATQYF. The CDR3 DNA reads as TGTGCCAGCAGCCAAGCTAGCGGGACGGCTACGCAGTATTTT.

This clonotype was seen repeatedly, ten times or more. V usage is TRBV2 and J usage is TRBJ2-1; 7 bases align to TRBD1. The CDR3 consists of 15 residues. V was pared by 6 bases and J by 0 bases, with 5 bases of the junction left unmatched. Germline V lookup: CDR1 SNHLY, CDR2 FYNNEI. This CDR3 is CASSVTGSSYNEQFF. CDR3 nucleotide sequence: TGTGCCAGCAGCGTGACAGGGAGCTCCTACAATGAGCAGTTCTTC.

The chain joins TRBV4-3 to TRBJ2-7; possible D gene TRBD1, 7 bases. The CDR3 length is 15 residues. V was cut by 2 bases and J by 3 bases, with 14 bases left in between. CDR1 is LGHNA and CDR2 is YSLEER in the germline V gene. CDR3 sequence: CASSQPGQDYYEQYF. The CDR3 region has the DNA TGCGCCAGCAGCCAACCCGGACAGGACTACTACGAGCAGTACTTC.

Concerning this clonotype itself: A much larger clonotype is one base distant, so this may be a read error. The rearrangement joins TRBV5-5 to TRBJ2-1; D not resolved. The CDR3 is 15 residues long. Germline V gene lookup returns CDR1 SGHKS and CDR2 YYEKEE (reference sequence). Trimming took 7 bases from V and 6 from J, leaving 20 bases between them. The CDR3 loop is CASGFGPELFNEQFF. In DNA, the CDR3 is TGTGCCAGCGGGTTCGGGCCGGAACTATTCAATGAGCAGTTCTTC.

This clonotype was detected many times. The V gene is TRBV13, the J gene TRBJ2-3; D uncertain. V lost 0 bases, J lost 6 bases, and 7 bases lay in between. This CDR3 comprises 13 residues. CDR1 PRHDT and CDR2 FYEKMQ come from the germline V gene (reference sequence). CDR3 protein: CASSLGAADTQYF. As DNA, the CDR3 is TGTGCCAGCAGCTTAGGTGCGGCGGATACGCAGTATTTT. The full variable domain, in which reference TRBV13 and TRBJ2-3 provide the parts outside the CDR3, is AAGVIQSPRHLIKEKRETATLKCYPIPRHDTVYWYQQGPGQDPQFLISFYEKMQSDKGSIPDRFSAQQFSDYHSELNMSSLELGDSALYFCASSLGAADTQYFGPGTRLTVL.

The sample holds a few counts of this clonotype. The V gene is TRBV3-1, the J gene TRBJ1-3; possible D gene TRBD1, 6 bases. This CDR3 has 14 residues. Trimming left V 6 bases short and J 0 bases short, with 9 bases between. Germline lookup yields CDR1 LGHDT and CDR2 YNNKEL (reference sequence). This CDR3 is CASSQDSSGNTIYF. The DNA for the CDR3 is TGTGCCAGCAGTCAGGACAGCTCTGGAAACACCATATATTTT.

V gene TRBV6-5 combines with J gene TRBJ2-7; D may be TRBD2 (5 bases). Germline values: CDR1 MNHEY, CDR2 SVGAGI. The CDR3 contains 13 residues. Trimming shortened V by 2 bases and J by 7 bases, and 12 bases separated the two germline ends. CDR3 in amino acids: CASSYTGGQEQYF. The CDR3 DNA sequence: TGTGCCAGCAGTTACACCGGCGGGCAGGAGCAGTACTTC.

This chain connects TRBV7-9 to TRBJ2-3; 10 bases align to TRBD2. Germline trimming cut 4 bases from V and 6 bases from J; bases unmatched to any gene: 10. The germline V gene encodes CDR1 SEHNR and CDR2 FQNEAQ (reference sequence). The CDR3 is 16 amino acids. The DNA for the CDR3 is TGTGCCAGCAGCTCAGAGGCTAGCGGGAGAGGGGATACGCAGTATTTT. Amino acid sequence: CASSSEASGRGDTQYF.

V and J are TRBV28 and TRBJ2-5; maybe TRBD2 (5 bases). V dropped 7 bases and J dropped 3 bases, with 15 bases sitting between them. In germline, CDR1 is MDHEN, CDR2 SYDVKM. The CDR3 is 14 amino acids. In DNA, the CDR3 is TGTGCCAGCACCTTGGGTGGGAGAAAAGAGACCCAGTACTTC. This gives the protein CASTLGGRKETQYF.

The sample holds a few counts of this clonotype. The chain is built from TRBV13 and TRBJ2-1; 10 positions agree with TRBD2. Per germline, CDR1 PRHDT and CDR2 FYEKMQ (reference sequence). The CDR3 is 16 residues long. V shed 5 bases and J 5 bases; nucleotides not matched to a gene: 9. CDR3 nucleotides: TGTGCCAGCAGCGGGAGAAGCGGGAGGGCCCACAATGAGCAGTTCTTC. It specifies CASSGRSGRAHNEQFF.

This chain links TRBV5-4 with TRBJ2-5; D may be TRBD2 (6 bases). The V and J ends lost 0 bases and 9 bases respectively, with 15 bases between them. In germline, CDR1 is SGHNT, CDR2 YYREEE (reference sequence). The CDR3 has 14 amino acids. CDR3 sequence reads: CASSLAGTAHPQYF. CDR3 bases: TGTGCCAGCAGCTTGGCCGGGACTGCCCATCCCCAGTACTTC.

A few counts support this clonotype. This rearrangement joins TRBV5-6 to TRBJ2-3; D not certain. This CDR3 region has 16 residues. V shed 3 bases and J shed 8 bases, with 22 bases lying between them. Germline CDR1 is SGHDT and CDR2 is YYEEEE. CDR3 region: CASSYPGSRSTATQYF. The CDR3 bases are TGTGCCAGCAGCTACCCGGGTAGCAGGTCCACCGCTACGCAGTATTTT.

The V and J genes are TRBV4-1 and TRBJ2-1, with 8 bases that match TRBD1. The V segment lost 0 bases and the J segment 5 bases; nucleotides outside the gene matches: 6. This CDR3 comprises 16 residues. Germline assignment: CDR1 MGHRA and CDR2 YSYEKL. The CDR3 coding sequence is TGCGCCAGCAGCCAAGATTCTGAGACAGGGGACAATGAGCAGTTCTTC. Translating gives CASSQDSETGDNEQFF.

This clonotype was detected only a few times. J is TRBJ1-3 and V is TRBV20-1; tentative D call: TRBD1 (5 bases). The CDR3 covers 14 residues. CDR1 is DFQATT and CDR2 is SNEGSKA in the germline V gene (reference sequence). V was trimmed by 2 bases and J by 4 bases, leaving 12 bases between them. CDR3 sequence: CSARLRGPGNTIYF. The CDR3 DNA follows: TGCAGTGCTAGACTCCGGGGCCCAGGAAACACCATATATTTT.

The CDR3 spells CASSYRADNSPLHF. The CDR3 DNA reads as TGTGCCAGCAGTTACAGGGCGGATAATTCACCCCTCCACTTT. V is TRBV27 and J is TRBJ1-6, with a weak D call TRBD1 (6 bases). V lost 4 bases and J 5 bases, leaving 9 bases between the germline ends. From germline, CDR1 is MNHEY and CDR2 SMNVEV (reference sequence). This CDR3 is built from 14 residues.

This clonotype has more than one count but fewer than ten. The J gene is TRBJ1-2, the V gene TRBV5-8, with D possibly TRBD1 on 6 matching bases. V lost 3 bases to trimming and J lost 4 bases, with 13 bases between them. This CDR3 is 14 amino acids long. CDR1 is SGHTS, CDR2 YDEGEE, per germline. The CDR3 DNA sequence: TGTGCCAGCAGCTCCTACAGGGTCCCCTATGGCTACACCTTC. Protein sequence: CASSSYRVPYGYTF.

The chain is built from TRBV25-1 and TRBJ2-5; D possibly corresponds to TRBD2 (6 bases). Germline V gives CDR1 MGHDK, CDR2 SYGVNS. The CDR3 loop spans 16 amino acids. Trimming took 2 bases from V and 4 from J, leaving 17 bases between them. CDR3 sequence: CASSEIWLGGRETQYF. CDR3 sequence (DNA): TGTGCCAGCAGTGAAATTTGGCTAGGAGGGAGAGAGACCCAGTACTTC.

This clonotype occurred many times. The chain is built from TRBV5-1 and TRBJ2-3; maybe TRBD2 (6 bases). CDR3 length: 16 amino acids. The germline V gene has CDR1 SGHRS and CDR2 YFSETQ. Trimming removed 3 bases from V and 3 bases from J, with 17 bases in between. The CDR3 DNA follows: TGCGCCAGCAGCTGGCCTCACGGGAGAGGGACAGATACGCAGTATTTT. Its translation: CASSWPHGRGTDTQYF. Full variable domain (remainder filled in from reference TRBV5-1 and TRBJ2-3): KAGVTQTPRYLIKTRGQQVTLSCSPISGHRSVSWYQQTPGQGLQFLFEYFSETQRNKGNFPGRFSGRQFSNSRSEMNVSTLELGDSALYLCASSWPHGRGTDTQYFGPGTRLTVL.

This chain uses TRBV7-2 with TRBJ1-4; the D is unclear. Germline V gene lookup returns CDR1 SGHTA and CDR2 FQGNSA. This CDR3 comprises 15 residues. Trimming shortened V by 1 base and J by 8 bases, and 14 bases separated the two germline ends. The DNA of the CDR3 is TGTGCCAGCAGCTTAGGAGCCAGGAACGGAGAAAAACTGTTTTTT. Translating it yields CASSLGARNGEKLFF.

This clonotype appeared many times. The gene calls are TRBV28 and TRBJ2-1; TRBD2 agrees at 8 bases. After removal of 8 bases from V and 5 bases from J, the junction contained 11 bases not matched to a gene. The length of the CDR3 is 15 residues. CDR1 and CDR2 (germline): MDHEN, SYDVKM. The CDR3: CASRAGGLNNNEQFF. The CDR3 DNA sequence: TGTGCCAGCCGGGCGGGAGGCCTGAATAACAATGAGCAGTTCTTC.

The chain carries TRBV2 and TRBJ1-2; D remains ambiguous. The V gene lost 3 bases and the J gene lost 0 bases, with 11 bases spanning the gap. This CDR3 is built from 15 residues. Germline V gene lookup returns CDR1 SNHLY and CDR2 FYNNEI. CDR3 bases: TGTGCCAGCAGTGATTTCCTGACGTCTAACTATGGCTACACCTTC. It is translated as CASSDFLTSNYGYTF.

The CDR3 sequence is CASSLKITGELFF. The CDR3 bases are TGTGCCAGCAGCTTGAAGATCACCGGGGAGCTGTTTTTT. The chain joins TRBV5-4 to TRBJ2-2, with no clear D. Trimming cost V 1 base and J 4 bases, with 5 bases left between them. The CDR3 loop spans 13 amino acids. Germline CDR1 and CDR2: SGHNT and YYREEE (reference sequence).

The sample holds many counts of this clonotype. This sequence joins TRBV20-1 and TRBJ2-3; weak D call: TRBD1 (6 bases). The ends were cut back, 6 bases at V and 0 bases at J, with 22 bases in the middle. Germline values: CDR1 DFQATT, CDR2 SNEGSKA (reference sequence). The CDR3 contains 17 residues. CDR3 residues: CSAVDSSSLTSTDTQYF. The CDR3 nucleotides read TGCAGTGCCGTGGACAGCTCTAGCCTGACTAGCACAGATACGCAGTATTTT.

This clonotype has more than one count but fewer than ten. J is TRBJ1-4 and V is TRBV18; TRBD1 might be the D (5 bases). V shed 1 base and J shed 6 bases, with 18 bases lying between them. This CDR3 comprises 17 residues. CDR1 is KGHSH, CDR2 LQKENI, per germline. The CDR3 coding sequence is TGTGCCAGCTCACCACGGGAGAGGAGGGGAGGCGATGAAAAACTGTTTTTT. Translating it yields CASSPRERRGGDEKLFF.

The genes are TRBV30 and TRBJ1-4, with D unclear. Germline V lookup: CDR1 GTSNPN, CDR2 SVGIG (reference sequence). This CDR3 region has 13 residues. The V end lost 2 bases, the J end lost 11 bases, and 15 bases lay between the germline ends. CDR3 nucleotide sequence: TGTGCCTGGAGTTCCCCTCCCCTGAATAAACTGTTTTTT. The encoded protein is CAWSSPPLNKLFF. The full variable domain, completed using reference TRBV30 and TRBJ1-4, is SQTIHQWPATLVQPVGSPLSLECTVEGTSNPNLYWYRQAAGRGLQLLFYSVGIGQISSEVPQNLSASRPQDRQFILSSKKLLLSDSGFYLCAWSSPPLNKLFFGSGTQLSVL.

This sequence joins TRBV27 and TRBJ2-1, with D perhaps matching TRBD2 (7 bases). CDR1 and CDR2 from the germline V gene are MNHEY and SMNVEV (reference sequence). V was pared by 5 bases and J by 8 bases, with 16 bases between. The CDR3 runs 14 residues. CDR3 residues: CASSPLGGGDEQFF. The CDR3 region has the DNA TGTGCCAGCAGTCCCCTAGGGGGGGGTGATGAGCAGTTCTTC.